The 9 T cell receptor beta chains given below trace back to one sample, sequenced in a study of T cells in Graves' hyperthyroidism and ophthalmopathy. Amplification of TCR beta CDR3 regions was performed using RNA transcripts as template. HTBI primers were employed in a first-round RT-PCR of the TCR CDR3. One entry per CDR3 protein results from TCRdb running MiXCR on the multiplex PCR reads. This table holds about 570,000 distinct CDR3 sequences, approximately 44% found once. Sequenced material: peripheral blood or thyroid tissue (not recorded which). All receptors come from an adult woman with Graves' disease, either hyperthyroidism or ophthalmopathy (not recorded which).

This clonotype was detected ten times or more. This sequence joins TRBV2 and TRBJ1-2, with D possibly matching TRBD1 (6 bases). The V gene lost 2 bases and the J gene lost 3 bases, with 13 bases spanning the gap. The CDR3 sequence is 15 residues long. Germline assignment: CDR1 SNHLY and CDR2 FYNNEI. In nucleotides, the CDR3 is TGTGCCAGCAGTGAATGGGCAGAGGGGGACTATGGCTACACCTTC. This encodes CASSEWAEGDYGYTF.

The genes are TRBV29-1 and TRBJ1-2; 8 bases line up with TRBD1. V was clipped by 3 bases and J by 3 bases; unmatched bases: 3. The germline CDR1 and CDR2 sequences are SQVTM and ANQGSEA. The length of the CDR3 is 13 residues. As DNA, the CDR3 is TGCAGCGTTGACCAGGGGGCCTACTATGGCTACACCTTC. This gives the protein CSVDQGAYYGYTF. The entire variable domain, with the rest obtained from reference TRBV29-1 and TRBJ1-2, is as follows: SAVISQKPSRDICQRGTSLTIQCQVDSQVTMMFWYRQQPGQSLTLIATANQGSEATYESGFVIDKFPISRPNLTFSTLTVSNMSPEDSSIYLCSVDQGAYYGYTFGSGTRLTVV.

This clonotype showed up many times. The chain couples TRBV28 to TRBJ1-3; no clear D. In germline, CDR1 is MDHEN, CDR2 SYDVKM. V lost 3 bases, J lost 13 bases, and 10 bases lay in between. The CDR3 contains 11 residues. The CDR3 protein is CASSFRSSIYF. The CDR3 DNA reads as TGTGCCAGCAGTTTTAGAAGTTCGATATATTTT. Drawing the rest from reference TRBV28 and TRBJ1-3, the complete variable domain is DVKVTQSSRYLVKRTGEKVFLECVQDMDHENMFWYRQDPGLGLRLIYFSYDVKMKEKGDIPEGYSVSREKKERFSLILESASTNQTSMYLCASSFRSSIYFGEGSWLTVV.

A single count supports this clonotype. The V call is TRBV7-9, the J call TRBJ2-5; tentatively, D is TRBD1 or TRBD2 (6 bases each). CDR1 and CDR2 (germline): SEHNR, FQNEAQ (reference sequence). The CDR3 consists of 10 residues. V was cut by 11 bases and J by 7 bases, with 11 bases left in between. Here the CDR3 reads CAVKGGTQYF. DNA of the CDR3: TGTGCCGTCAAGGGGGGGACCCAGTACTTC.

CDR3 in amino acids: CASSGRTSGGWTGELFF. CDR3 DNA: TGTGCCAGCAGTGGCAGGACTAGCGGGGGTTGGACCGGGGAGCTGTTTTTT. The chain employs TRBV25-1 and TRBJ2-2; 13 bases line up with TRBD2. This CDR3 is built from 17 residues. Germline-derived CDR1 and CDR2 are MGHDK and SYGVNS. Trimming cost V 4 bases and J 5 bases; bases outside gene matches: 7.

The gene calls are TRBV7-8 and TRBJ1-5, with 8 bases lining up with TRBD1. Trimming at V came to 0 bases and at J to 6 bases, leaving 16 bases not matched to a gene. Germline values: CDR1 SGHVS, CDR2 FQNEAQ. CDR3 length: 19 amino acids. The DNA for the CDR3 is TGTGCCAGCAGCTTAGCGCGGGCAGGGAATCGACAGGGGAGTCAGCCCCAGCATTTT. It translates to CASSLARAGNRQGSQPQHF.

This clonotype was seen ten or more times. CDR3 DNA sequence: TGTGCCTGGGGACGCCTGAACTACGAGCAGTACTTC. Its translation is CAWGRLNYEQYF. The rearrangement joins TRBV30 to TRBJ2-7; no clear D. There are 12 residues in the CDR3. V dropped 5 bases and J dropped 3 bases, with 11 bases sitting between them. The V gene's germline CDR1 is GTSNPN and CDR2 SVGIG (reference sequence).

The rearrangement links TRBV6-6 to TRBJ2-5; no firm D call. The CDR3 has 13 residues. V lost 2 bases and J lost 5, with 9 bases in between. Germline loops: CDR1 MNHNY, CDR2 SVGAGI (reference sequence). CDR3 coding DNA: TGTGCCAGCAGTTACGGGATGATGGAGACCCAGTACTTC. Its translation is CASSYGMMETQYF.

V usage is TRBV9 and J usage is TRBJ1-3, with 8 bases matching TRBD1. The CDR3 length is 14 residues. CDR1 is SGDLS, CDR2 YYNGEE, per germline. The V gene end was trimmed by 3 bases and the J gene end by 5 bases; junction bases not matched to a gene: 4. CDR3 in amino acids: CASSATGARNTIYF. CDR3 sequence (DNA): TGTGCCAGCAGCGCGACAGGGGCCCGAAACACCATATATTTT.